The entry below gives a single T cell receptor (beta chain) sequence along with its context. The antigen it binds to is not known. Within one base of it there is no much larger clone, and no base qualities were kept. This specimen belongs to a study of shared clonotypes between healthy human individuals (TCRdb year 2020). With regard to the full study: A couple of women and three men aged 18 to 49 years were included in the cohort. Blood TCR repertoires of about 5 healthy adults were deeply sequenced to estimate repertoire size and the extent of clonotype sharing between individuals. Libraries were prepared and TCR repertoires were sequenced by different laboratories using diverse techniques, in order to increase sequencing depth and limit assay-specific biases. For each donor, CD4 naive and CD4 memory were each run on three plates, CD8 naive on two plates, and CD8 memory on one plate. Per donor, leukapheresis produced somewhere between about 0.94 and 10 billion PBMCs. Findings and caveats that apply to the study as a whole: Pairwise subsampling indicated that sequencing depth was expected to affect the degree of clonotype sharing among donors. Larger estimated clonotype richness was generally found for naive subsets than for memory subsets. Even with the large sequencing depth, rarefaction of the sorted-subset datasets indicated that sequencing was incomplete. Across four donors, approximately 4.9% of naive CD4, roughly 3.4% of naive CD8, about 2% of memory CD4, and 0.4% of memory CD8 clonotypes were shared. Compared with non-shared clonotypes, the clonotypes found in all four sorted-subset donors had higher generation probabilities. Sampling was limited to blood, and TCR repertoires in tissue likely differ from TCR repertoires in blood. The genetic and exposure-history diversity represented was limited by the small number of donors.

At the junction V is shortened by 4 bases and J by 0 bases, with 10 bases in between. The germline V gene supplies CDR1 LGHNA and CDR2 YNFKEQ. Including the terminal cysteine and phenylalanine, the CDR3 comprises 15 residues. Only the CDR3 DNA stays, 45 bases, in frame from base 1. Using the deep immunoSEQ assay, multiplex PCR amplified TCR CDR3 regions from genomic DNA. Extracted genomic DNA from each cell subset was spread evenly across all wells of several immunoSEQ 96-well plates, with each plate serving as a replicate. For sorted subsets, each replicate PCR was loaded with approximately 200 ng genomic DNA, equivalent to 25,000 to 35,000 T cell genomes. The purified libraries were quantified using a Qubit 3.0 fluorometer, sized with a Bioanalyzer 2100, and then quantified again using the KAPA Library Quantification kit. Every immunoSEQ 96-well plate was sequenced on a dedicated single-read 150-cycle Illumina NextSeq 550 flow cell. Concerning the study's data processing: Because only junctional sequences without quality scores were contained in the immunoSEQ output, filtering matching that applied to full-length reads could not be performed. Sequences were annotated with PyIR, a Python wrapper for IgBLAST v1.9, and V/J genes and CDR3 were assigned using IMGT germline references. Reads with weak V/J assignments (E-value above 1e-6), missing CDR3, stop codons, out-of-frame junctions, or ambiguous translated residues were removed. V3J clonotypes were defined as sequences sharing the same inferred V gene, J gene, and CDR3 amino acid sequence. To compute the percentage overlap between repertoires, the number of shared unique clonotypes was divided by the size of the smaller repertoire. RTK rarefaction, the Chao1 estimator, and Recon v2.1 estimates of unobserved clonotypes were used to assess repertoire richness. For all TCRbeta clonotypes obtained by the gDNA method from a few donors, generation probabilities were computed with OLGA. The table was pulled from immuneACCESS by TCRdb, which kept in-frame rearrangements only. Such tables lose some clones; where checked, under half of the loss comes from unresolved V genes, and the rest has no known cause. D and trimming come from the DNA, and the V and J calls and clone size come from that table. The sample table contains millions of clones; only one count was recorded for 90% to 95% of them. 0.1% to 0.15% of the sample is held by the ten biggest clonotypes.

The donors were healthy, HIV-negative adults with no recently reported acute infections or vaccinations. Every donor was a Caucasian adult living in Nashville, Tennessee, USA. CD4+ T cells were enriched by magnetic negative selection; naive cells were then positively selected on CD45RA, and the negative fraction formed the memory subset. Blood was obtained by leukapheresis, after which PBMCs were separated by Ficoll-Histopaque density gradient centrifugation and cryopreserved in liquid nitrogen vapor phase. Analytical flow cytometry was used to check the purity and quantity of each magnetically sorted T cell population. Each sorted fraction had its genomic DNA isolated and then quantified by UV absorbance on a Nanodrop 2000c.

This clonotype was sampled from a man aged 18 to 35 in good health. What was sequenced was naive CD4+ T cells sorted from blood. This specimen's cell subset or site label, interpreted: CD45RA+ positively selected. In this chain, TRBV4-2 is recombined with TRBJ2-1; TRBD1 could be the D gene, as 6 bases match. The encoded CDR3 is CASSPTGSSYNEQFF. The DNA reads TGTGCCAGCAGCCCTACAGGGAGCTCCTACAATGAGCAGTTCTTC.